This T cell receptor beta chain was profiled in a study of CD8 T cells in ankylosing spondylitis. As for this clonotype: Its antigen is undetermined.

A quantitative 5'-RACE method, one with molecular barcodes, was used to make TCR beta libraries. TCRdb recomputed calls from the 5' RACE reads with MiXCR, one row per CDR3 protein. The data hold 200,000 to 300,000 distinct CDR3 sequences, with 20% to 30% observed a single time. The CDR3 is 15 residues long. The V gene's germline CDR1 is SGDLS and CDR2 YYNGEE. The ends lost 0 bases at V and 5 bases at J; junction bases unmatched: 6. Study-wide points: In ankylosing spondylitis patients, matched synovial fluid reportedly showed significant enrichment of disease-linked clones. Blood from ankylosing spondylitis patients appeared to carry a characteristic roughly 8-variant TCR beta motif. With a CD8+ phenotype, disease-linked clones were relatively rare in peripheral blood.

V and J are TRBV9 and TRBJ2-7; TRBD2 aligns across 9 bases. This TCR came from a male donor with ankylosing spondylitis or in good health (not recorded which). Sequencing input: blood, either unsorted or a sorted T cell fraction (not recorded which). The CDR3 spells CASSVEPSGDHEQYF. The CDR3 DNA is TGTGCCAGCAGCGTAGAACCTAGCGGGGACCACGAGCAGTACTTC.